This is a list of T cell receptor beta chains from one sample in a study of blood T cell repertoires in COVID-19. Using immunoSEQ multiplex PCR, the repertoire was profiled, and TCRdb retains in-frame clones only, with some absent. The repertoire consists of approximately 250,000 clones, with 80% to 90% occurring once and the leading ten covering over 4%. The sample comprised PBMCs or T cells enriched from blood (not recorded which). The receptors shown here come from a woman aged 25 to 39 with acute COVID-19. The CDR3 runs from the conserved cysteine through the conserved F or W. The order of the fields is CDR3 DNA, CDR3 protein, V gene, D gene, J gene, clone size. A D gene is named only where the DNA matches it firmly. Not all rows give a size; the values are once, few, many and, for expanded clones, a class.

CDR3 DNA: TGTGCCAGCAGCCTACCTCGGACAGGAAATTCACCCCTCCACTTT
CDR3 protein: CASSLPRTGNSPLHF
V gene: TRBV28
D gene: TRBD1
J gene: TRBJ1-6
clone size: -

CDR3 DNA: TGTGCCAGCAGCCCCTTTATGCCAGGGGGGGAGACCCAGTACTTC
CDR3 protein: CASSPFMPGGETQYF
V gene: TRBV7-2
D gene: -
J gene: TRBJ2-5
clone size: -

CDR3 DNA: TGCGCCAGCAGCCAAGATTGGGCGGGGGCGAGCGAAAAACTGTTTTTT
CDR3 protein: CASSQDWAGASEKLFF
V gene: TRBV4-1
D gene: -
J gene: TRBJ1-4
clone size: -

CDR3 DNA: TGTGCCAGCAGCGTAGAACACCAATCCTACGAGCAGTACTTC
CDR3 protein: CASSVEHQSYEQYF
V gene: TRBV9
D gene: -
J gene: TRBJ2-7
clone size: few

CDR3 DNA: TGTGCCAGCACGTATGGGAGGGAATTTCGGTTCTTC
CDR3 protein: CASTYGREFRFF
V gene: TRBV12-3/TRBV12-4
D gene: TRBD2
J gene: TRBJ2-1
clone size: -

CDR3 DNA: TGTGCCAGCAGCTTAGCTCTAGCGGGAAGCGAGCAGTACTTC
CDR3 protein: CASSLALAGSEQYF
V gene: TRBV11-2
D gene: TRBD2
J gene: TRBJ2-7
clone size: -

CDR3 DNA: TGTGCCAGCAGTTTCGGGGCGGGATATGAGCAGTTCTTC
CDR3 protein: CASSFGAGYEQFF
V gene: TRBV27
D gene: -
J gene: TRBJ2-1
clone size: -

CDR3 DNA: TGTGCCAGCAGTCACCCGGACTTCGGCACAGATACGCAGTATTTT
CDR3 protein: CASSHPDFGTDTQYF
V gene: TRBV28
D gene: -
J gene: TRBJ2-3
clone size: -

CDR3 DNA: TGCGCCAGCAGCCAAGGCACGGCCCCAGGCGGGGGGGGCAACGAGCAGTACTTC
CDR3 protein: CASSQGTAPGGGGNEQYF
V gene: TRBV4-1
D gene: TRBD2
J gene: TRBJ2-7
clone size: -

CDR3 DNA: TGTGCCAGCAGCCCAACTAGCGGGAGGTACGAGCAGTACTTC
CDR3 protein: CASSPTSGRYEQYF
V gene: TRBV14
D gene: TRBD2
J gene: TRBJ2-7
clone size: -

CDR3 DNA: TGTGCCAGCAGCCCTCAGCGTCCGACAGGCTACGAGCAGTACTTC
CDR3 protein: CASSPQRPTGYEQYF
V gene: TRBV7-6
D gene: -
J gene: TRBJ2-7
clone size: -

CDR3 DNA: TGTGCCAGCTCACCTAACAGAAACACAGATACGCAGTATTTT
CDR3 protein: CASSPNRNTDTQYF
V gene: TRBV18
D gene: -
J gene: TRBJ2-3
clone size: -

CDR3 DNA: TGTGCCAGCAACCAAGGGAGGTCCTACAATGAGCAGTTCTTC
CDR3 protein: CASNQGRSYNEQFF
V gene: TRBV27
D gene: -
J gene: TRBJ2-1
clone size: -

CDR3 DNA: TGTGCCAGCAGCTTAGCCGGGACAGGGTACGATCAGCCCCAGCATTTT
CDR3 protein: CASSLAGTGYDQPQHF
V gene: TRBV7-9
D gene: TRBD1
J gene: TRBJ1-5
clone size: -

CDR3 DNA: TGTGCCAGCTCACCACCCCGGCTAGCTGAGGCAGATACGCAGTATTTT
CDR3 protein: CASSPPRLAEADTQYF
V gene: TRBV18
D gene: -
J gene: TRBJ2-3
clone size: -

CDR3 DNA: TGTGCCACCAGCAGGGGACGACTAGCGGACAATGAGCAGTTCTTC
CDR3 protein: CATSRGRLADNEQFF
V gene: TRBV15
D gene: TRBD2
J gene: TRBJ2-1
clone size: -

CDR3 DNA: TGTGCCAGCAGGGGGCCCTTCGGCCTCGATGAGCAGTTCTTC
CDR3 protein: CASRGPFGLDEQFF
V gene: TRBV7-9
D gene: -
J gene: TRBJ2-1
clone size: -

CDR3 DNA: TGTGCCAGCAGTTACCGGGCAACTAATGAAAAACTGTTTTTT
CDR3 protein: CASSYRATNEKLFF
V gene: TRBV2
D gene: -
J gene: TRBJ1-4
clone size: once

CDR3 DNA: TGTGCCATCAATAACCCGGGACAGGGAATAAACACTGAAGCTTTCTTT
CDR3 protein: CAINNPGQGINTEAFF
V gene: TRBV10-3
D gene: TRBD1
J gene: TRBJ1-1
clone size: few

CDR3 DNA: TGTGCCAGCAGATATTACGCAGGTCCCGATACGCAGTATTTT
CDR3 protein: CASRYYAGPDTQYF
V gene: TRBV5-4
D gene: -
J gene: TRBJ2-3
clone size: few

CDR3 DNA: TGTGCCAGTAGGTACGAGGCCTTCAATCAGCCCCAGCATTTT
CDR3 protein: CASRYEAFNQPQHF
V gene: TRBV19
D gene: -
J gene: TRBJ1-5
clone size: -

CDR3 DNA: TGTGCCAGCAGTTCACCCGGGACAGGCACAAGCTCTGGAAACACCATATATTTT
CDR3 protein: CASSSPGTGTSSGNTIYF
V gene: TRBV28
D gene: TRBD1
J gene: TRBJ1-3
clone size: -

CDR3 DNA: TGTGCCAGTGACAGTGGTTCCTACAATGAGCAGTTCTTC
CDR3 protein: CASDSGSYNEQFF
V gene: TRBV19
D gene: -
J gene: TRBJ2-1
clone size: -

CDR3 DNA: TGCAGCGTAGACCGGGACAAGGACACTGAAGCTTTCTTT
CDR3 protein: CSVDRDKDTEAFF
V gene: TRBV29-1
D gene: -
J gene: TRBJ1-1
clone size: -

CDR3 DNA: TGTGCCACCAGTGACTACGGACTAGCGGGAGTTAAAGATACGCAGTATTTT
CDR3 protein: CATSDYGLAGVKDTQYF
V gene: TRBV24-1
D gene: TRBD2
J gene: TRBJ2-3
clone size: -

CDR3 DNA: TGTGCCAGCAGCTTACTGAGGACAAATTTTATCTACGAGCAGTACTTC
CDR3 protein: CASSLLRTNFIYEQYF
V gene: TRBV11-2
D gene: -
J gene: TRBJ2-7
clone size: -

CDR3 DNA: TGTGCCAGCAGCCCGCCTAGCGGGAGGGAGACAGATACGCAGTATTTT
CDR3 protein: CASSPPSGRETDTQYF
V gene: TRBV7-9
D gene: TRBD2
J gene: TRBJ2-3
clone size: -

CDR3 DNA: TGTGCCAGCAGACTCAGGGGGACTAGCGACTACGAGCAGTACTTC
CDR3 protein: CASRLRGTSDYEQYF
V gene: TRBV5-4
D gene: TRBD2
J gene: TRBJ2-7
clone size: few

CDR3 DNA: TGTGCCACCAGTGATTTTACCGGGAACGAGCAGTACTTC
CDR3 protein: CATSDFTGNEQYF
V gene: TRBV24-1
D gene: -
J gene: TRBJ2-7
clone size: -

CDR3 DNA: TGTGCCAGCAGCCCACCCGGGACTGAGGGGACCCAGTACTTC
CDR3 protein: CASSPPGTEGTQYF
V gene: TRBV14
D gene: -
J gene: TRBJ2-5
clone size: once

CDR3 DNA: TGTGCCAGCTTATCGACCGGGGGGGGCGGGGAGCTGTTTTTT
CDR3 protein: CASLSTGGGGELFF
V gene: TRBV27
D gene: TRBD2
J gene: TRBJ2-2
clone size: -

CDR3 DNA: TGTGCCAGCGGGCGGGAGATGGGAACCGGGGAGCTGTTTTTT
CDR3 protein: CASGREMGTGELFF
V gene: TRBV2
D gene: TRBD2
J gene: TRBJ2-2
clone size: -

CDR3 DNA: TGTGCCAGCAGCAAAGAGGTCCTAGCGGGAGGCGCCAGCTACGAGCAGTACTTC
CDR3 protein: CASSKEVLAGGASYEQYF
V gene: TRBV21-1
D gene: -
J gene: TRBJ2-7
clone size: once

CDR3 DNA: TGTGCCAGCAGCCCCGGGGGATGTGGGGCCAACGTCCTGACTTTC
CDR3 protein: CASSPGGCGANVLTF
V gene: TRBV21-1
D gene: -
J gene: TRBJ2-6
clone size: -

CDR3 DNA: TGTGCCAGCTCACCGACAGAGAACTATGGCTACACCTTC
CDR3 protein: CASSPTENYGYTF
V gene: TRBV18
D gene: -
J gene: TRBJ1-2
clone size: -

CDR3 DNA: TGCGCCAGCAGCCAATCGGGGGGTAACACTAATGAAAAACTGTTTTTT
CDR3 protein: CASSQSGGNTNEKLFF
V gene: TRBV4-1
D gene: -
J gene: TRBJ1-4
clone size: -

CDR3 DNA: TGTGCCATCGGGGAGGGACGGGGGAATTCACCCCTCCACTTT
CDR3 protein: CAIGEGRGNSPLHF
V gene: TRBV10-3
D gene: -
J gene: TRBJ1-6
clone size: -

CDR3 DNA: TGTGCCAGCTCACCACTCGGGACTGCTATGGGAGAGACCCAGTACTTC
CDR3 protein: CASSPLGTAMGETQYF
V gene: TRBV18
D gene: -
J gene: TRBJ2-5
clone size: -

CDR3 DNA: TGCGCCAGCAGCTTGGAAGGACTGTCTGGGAGAGAGACCCAGTACTTC
CDR3 protein: CASSLEGLSGRETQYF
V gene: TRBV5-1
D gene: -
J gene: TRBJ2-5
clone size: -

CDR3 DNA: TGTGCCAGCAGTTTATCCTACGGCACAGATACGCAGTATTTT
CDR3 protein: CASSLSYGTDTQYF
V gene: TRBV27
D gene: -
J gene: TRBJ2-3
clone size: -

CDR3 DNA: TGTGCCAGCAGCTTAAAGGCGGGAGGGCCGTTGGGTACAGATACGCAGTATTTT
CDR3 protein: CASSLKAGGPLGTDTQYF
V gene: TRBV7-3
D gene: TRBD2
J gene: TRBJ2-3
clone size: once

CDR3 DNA: TGTGCCAGCAACCGGGACTTAGGGGGCACAGATACGCAGTATTTT
CDR3 protein: CASNRDLGGTDTQYF
V gene: TRBV28
D gene: -
J gene: TRBJ2-3
clone size: -

CDR3 DNA: TGTGCCAGCTCACCCCGCGGTGATAATGAAAAACTGTTTTTT
CDR3 protein: CASSPRGDNEKLFF
V gene: TRBV18
D gene: -
J gene: TRBJ1-4
clone size: -

CDR3 DNA: TGTGCCAGCAGTCCCGGGTCATCCGCGGTACCCTACAATGAGCAGTTCTTC
CDR3 protein: CASSPGSSAVPYNEQFF
V gene: TRBV2
D gene: -
J gene: TRBJ2-1
clone size: -

CDR3 DNA: TGTGCCAGCAGTGCCGGGACAGGGCCATATGGCTACACCTTC
CDR3 protein: CASSAGTGPYGYTF
V gene: TRBV28
D gene: TRBD1
J gene: TRBJ1-2
clone size: -

CDR3 DNA: TGTGCCAGCAGCGTAGCTGCGGCTAGCGGGAGCTCCTACGAGCAGTACTTC
CDR3 protein: CASSVAAASGSSYEQYF
V gene: TRBV9
D gene: TRBD2
J gene: TRBJ2-7
clone size: -

CDR3 DNA: TGCGCCAGCAGCTTGGACGAGCGGGGGGTCGACGAGCAGTACTTC
CDR3 protein: CASSLDERGVDEQYF
V gene: TRBV5-1
D gene: TRBD2
J gene: TRBJ2-7
clone size: -

CDR3 DNA: TGTGCCAGCAGTTCCACCCCGACAGGCCGGGAAGCTTTCTTT
CDR3 protein: CASSSTPTGREAFF
V gene: TRBV28
D gene: -
J gene: TRBJ1-1
clone size: -

CDR3 DNA: TGTGCCAGTAGTATTTCACCAGGGGCAGGTTCGAGCTCCTACGAGCAGTACTTC
CDR3 protein: CASSISPGAGSSSYEQYF
V gene: TRBV19
D gene: -
J gene: TRBJ2-7
clone size: -